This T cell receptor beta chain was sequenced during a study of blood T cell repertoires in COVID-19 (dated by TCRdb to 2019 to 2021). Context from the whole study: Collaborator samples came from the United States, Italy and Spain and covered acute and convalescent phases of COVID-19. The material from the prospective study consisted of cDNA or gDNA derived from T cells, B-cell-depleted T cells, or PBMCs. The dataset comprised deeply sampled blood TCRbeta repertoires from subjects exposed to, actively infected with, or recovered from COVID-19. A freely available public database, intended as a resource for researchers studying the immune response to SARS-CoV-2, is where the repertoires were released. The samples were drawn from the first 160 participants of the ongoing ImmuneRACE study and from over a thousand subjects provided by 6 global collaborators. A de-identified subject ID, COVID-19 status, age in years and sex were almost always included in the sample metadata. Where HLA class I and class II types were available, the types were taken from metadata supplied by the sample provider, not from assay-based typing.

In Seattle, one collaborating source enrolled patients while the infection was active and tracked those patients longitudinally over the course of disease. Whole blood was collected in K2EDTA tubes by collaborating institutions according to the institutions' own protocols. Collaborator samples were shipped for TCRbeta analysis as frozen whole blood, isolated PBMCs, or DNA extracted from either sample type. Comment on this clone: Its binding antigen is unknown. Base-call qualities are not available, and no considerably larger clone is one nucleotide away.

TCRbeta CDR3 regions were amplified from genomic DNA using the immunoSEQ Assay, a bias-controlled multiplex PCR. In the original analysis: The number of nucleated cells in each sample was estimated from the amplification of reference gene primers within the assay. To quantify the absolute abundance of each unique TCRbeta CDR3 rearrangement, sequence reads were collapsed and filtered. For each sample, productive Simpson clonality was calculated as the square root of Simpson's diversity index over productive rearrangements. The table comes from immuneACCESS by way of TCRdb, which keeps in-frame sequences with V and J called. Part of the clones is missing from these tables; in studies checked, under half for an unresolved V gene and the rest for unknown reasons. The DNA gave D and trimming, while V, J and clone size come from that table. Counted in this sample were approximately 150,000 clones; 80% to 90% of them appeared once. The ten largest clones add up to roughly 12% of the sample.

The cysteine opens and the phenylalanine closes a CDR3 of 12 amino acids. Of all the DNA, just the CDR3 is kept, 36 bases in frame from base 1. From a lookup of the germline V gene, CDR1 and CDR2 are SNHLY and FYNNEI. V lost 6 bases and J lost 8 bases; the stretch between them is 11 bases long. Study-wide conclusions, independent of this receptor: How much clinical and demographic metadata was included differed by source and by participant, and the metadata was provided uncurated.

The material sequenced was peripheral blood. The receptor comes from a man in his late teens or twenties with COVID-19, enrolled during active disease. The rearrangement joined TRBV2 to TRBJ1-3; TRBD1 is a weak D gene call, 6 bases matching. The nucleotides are TGTGCCAGCAGCGCACAGGGTTACACCATATATTTT. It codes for CASSAQGYTIYF.